Following are 16 T cell receptor beta chains from one sample sequenced in a study of cytomegalovirus exposure and HLA in healthy donors. The PCR employed 60 Vbeta primers together with 13 Jbeta primers. The assay was immunoSEQ multiplex PCR, and TCRdb's table has in-frame clones only and misses some. The table records 150,000 to 250,000 clones, roughly 78% of them present only once. Sequenced: PBMCs. The receptors shown here come from a woman in her twenties or thirties in good health and CMV-seropositive.

The chain recombines TRBV10-3 with TRBJ1-1; no firm D call. Between the trimmed V and J ends, which lost 7 bases and 0 bases, there was a span of 15 bases. The CDR3 totals 15 residues. Germline V lookup: CDR1 ENHRY, CDR2 SYGVKD. The CDR3 nucleotides read TGTGCCATCAAAGTTAGGGAGGATATGAACACTGAAGCTTTCTTT. It encodes CAIKVREDMNTEAFF.

This sequence joins TRBV27 and TRBJ2-1; weak D call: TRBD1 (6 bases). This CDR3 comprises 15 residues. V lost 0 bases, J lost 4 bases, and 10 bases lay in between. Germline V gene sequence: CDR1 MNHEY, CDR2 SMNVEV (reference sequence). CDR3 DNA: TGTGCCAGCAGTTTATCCGGGACAATGTACAATGAGCAGTTCTTC. This codes for CASSLSGTMYNEQFF.

The chain has TRBV6-5 and TRBJ2-1; the D gene is possibly TRBD2 (6 bases). This CDR3 comprises 15 residues. Per germline, CDR1 MNHEY and CDR2 SVGAGI. The V gene lost 8 bases and the J gene lost 0 bases, with 14 bases spanning the gap. DNA of the CDR3: TGTGCCAGCCGTATTAGCGGCAGCTCCTACAATGAGCAGTTCTTC. Amino acids: CASRISGSSYNEQFF.

The chain recombines TRBV9 with TRBJ2-2, with D tentatively TRBD2 (5 bases). V lost 0 bases and J 5 bases, leaving 20 bases between the germline ends. This CDR3 is 18 amino acids long. Per the germline V gene, CDR1 is SGDLS and CDR2 is YYNGEE. CDR3 DNA sequence: TGTGCCAGCAGCGTAGTCGGAGCGGTTTCGGTGACGACCGGGGAGCTGTTTTTT. It specifies CASSVVGAVSVTTGELFF.

The chain joins TRBV9 to TRBJ2-7; D perhaps matches TRBD1 (5 bases). The CDR3 has 15 amino acids. Germline CDR1 is SGDLS and CDR2 is YYNGEE. V was shortened by 0 bases and J by 0 bases, with 10 bases between the two germline ends. The CDR3, as DNA: TGTGCCAGCAGCGTAGGGTGGGGCGGCTCCTACGAGCAGTACTTC. Protein: CASSVGWGGSYEQYF.

This clone appeared once. V usage is TRBV7-9 and J usage is TRBJ2-7, with D possibly matching TRBD1 (6 bases). The V gene lost 5 bases and the J gene lost 5 bases, with 19 bases spanning the gap. Germline assignment: CDR1 SEHNR and CDR2 FQNEAQ (reference sequence). The CDR3 runs to 15 residues. The DNA for the CDR3 is TGTGCCAGCAGCCCTCTCGGGACACCTTCTGACGAGCAGTACTTC. Encoded protein: CASSPLGTPSDEQYF.

The rearrangement joins TRBV7-9 to TRBJ2-2, with TRBD2 matching over 8 bases. The CDR3 is 16 residues long. V was pared by 5 bases and J by 4 bases, with 9 bases of the junction left unmatched. Germline assignment: CDR1 SEHNR and CDR2 FQNEAQ (reference sequence). The chain's CDR3 is CASSPTAGGGTGELFF. The DNA of the CDR3 is TGTGCCAGCAGCCCCACTGCGGGAGGAGGCACCGGGGAGCTGTTTTTT.

V and J are TRBV10-3 and TRBJ2-7; D perhaps matches TRBD2 (6 bases). The CDR3 length is 15 residues. Germline V gives CDR1 ENHRY, CDR2 SYGVKD. V was cut by 6 bases and J by 0 bases, with 15 bases left in between. DNA for the CDR3: TGTGCCATCAGGCGGGATCAGGGAATCTCCTACGAGCAGTACTTC. Protein: CAIRRDQGISYEQYF.

The V and J genes are TRBV7-9 and TRBJ2-7, with D possibly being TRBD1 (7 bases). Germline-derived CDR1 and CDR2 are SEHNR and FQNEAQ (reference sequence). The CDR3 runs to 13 residues. The V gene lost 2 bases and the J gene lost 4 bases, with 9 bases spanning the gap. CDR3 nucleotide sequence: TGTGCCAGCAGCTTACCAGGGGGGTACGAGCAGTACTTC. It translates to CASSLPGGYEQYF. Looking up the rest from reference TRBV7-9 and TRBJ2-7 gives the full variable domain: DTGVSQNPRHKITKRGQNVTFRCDPISEHNRLYWYRQTLGQGPEFLTYFQNEAQLEKSRLLSDRFSAERPKGSFSTLEIQRTEQGDSAMYLCASSLPGGYEQYFGPGTRLTVT.

The CDR3 nucleotides read TGCAGCGTTGAAGAGGGGACAGGGTACACTGAAGCTTTCTTT. Its protein product is CSVEEGTGYTEAFF. V is TRBV29-1 and J is TRBJ1-1; 9 nucleotides line up with TRBD1. V lost 0 bases to trimming and J lost 3 bases; unmatched junction nucleotides: 2. CDR3 length: 14 residues. Germline lookup yields CDR1 SQVTM and CDR2 ANQGSEA.

The chain has TRBV7-8 and TRBJ1-1; D is possibly TRBD1 (5 bases). Germline values: CDR1 SGHVS, CDR2 FQNEAQ. This CDR3 has 13 amino acids. Between the trimmed V and J ends, which lost 5 bases and 6 bases, there was a span of 13 bases. CDR3 coding DNA: TGTGCCAGCAGCCACGGCAGGGTGGCTGAAGCTTTCTTT. Translated: CASSHGRVAEAFF.

The chain joins TRBV5-5 to TRBJ1-2; the match to TRBD1 covers 9 bases. This CDR3 has 16 amino acids. Germline-derived CDR1 and CDR2 are SGHKS and YYEKEE (reference sequence). With V trimmed by 0 bases and J by 7 bases, 10 bases remained unmatched. As DNA, the CDR3 is TGTGCCAGCAGCTTGGAGGGGACAGGGATGTTTAGTGGCTACACCTTC. Its protein is CASSLEGTGMFSGYTF.

In this sample, this clone turned up a few times. This CDR3 is also generated by other DNA sequences in the sample. The chain carries TRBV6-5 and TRBJ1-1; D is undetermined. Trimming removed 6 bases from V and 5 bases from J, with 7 bases in between. This CDR3 contains 11 residues. The germline V gene has CDR1 MNHEY and CDR2 SVGAGI. CDR3: CASSPGTEAFF. The CDR3 DNA follows: TGTGCCAGCAGCCCAGGTACTGAAGCTTTCTTT.

J is TRBJ2-2 and V is TRBV7-8; 15 bases are a match to TRBD2. The junction had 6 bases not matched to a gene; V was cut back by 4 bases and J by 6 bases. CDR3 length: 17 residues. Germline V gene lookup returns CDR1 SGHVS and CDR2 FQNEAQ. The CDR3 region is CASSSGLAGGGAGELFF. The CDR3 DNA sequence: TGTGCCAGCAGCTCGGGACTAGCGGGAGGAGGGGCCGGGGAGCTGTTTTTT.

V usage is TRBV6-5 and J usage is TRBJ1-3; TRBD1 aligns across 8 bases. V was clipped by 4 bases and J by 2 bases; unmatched bases: 4. CDR3 length: 15 residues. Germline lookup yields CDR1 MNHEY and CDR2 SVGAGI. The CDR3, as DNA: TGTGCCAGCAGTTCAGGACAGGGCACTGGAAACACCATATATTTT. It specifies CASSSGQGTGNTIYF.

This chain uses TRBV4-1 with TRBJ1-2, with 8 nucleotides matching TRBD1. CDR1 MGHRA and CDR2 YSYEKL come from the germline V gene. This CDR3 is 15 amino acids long. Trimming removed 4 bases from V and 2 bases from J; junction bases left unmatched: 6. The CDR3 bases are TGCGCCAGCAGCCGTGAGGGACAGGTGAACTATGGCTACACCTTC. Amino acid sequence: CASSREGQVNYGYTF.